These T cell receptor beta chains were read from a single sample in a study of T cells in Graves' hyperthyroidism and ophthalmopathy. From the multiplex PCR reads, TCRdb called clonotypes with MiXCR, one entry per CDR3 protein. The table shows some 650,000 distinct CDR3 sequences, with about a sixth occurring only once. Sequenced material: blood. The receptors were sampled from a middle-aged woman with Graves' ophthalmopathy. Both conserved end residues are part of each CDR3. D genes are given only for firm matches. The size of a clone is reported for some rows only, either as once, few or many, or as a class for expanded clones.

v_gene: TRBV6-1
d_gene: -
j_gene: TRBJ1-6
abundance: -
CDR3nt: TGTGCCAGCAGGGTACGACAGAGATATAATTCACCCCTCCACTTT
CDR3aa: CASRVRQRYNSPLHF

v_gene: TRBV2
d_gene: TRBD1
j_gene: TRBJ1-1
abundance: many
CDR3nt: TGTGCCAGCCGGGACAGCTACACTGAAGCTTTCTTT
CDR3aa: CASRDSYTEAFF

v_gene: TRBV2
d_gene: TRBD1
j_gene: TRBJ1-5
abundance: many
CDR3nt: TGTGCCAGCAGGAACGGACAGGGGAACAATCAGCCCCAGCATTTT
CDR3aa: CASRNGQGNNQPQHF

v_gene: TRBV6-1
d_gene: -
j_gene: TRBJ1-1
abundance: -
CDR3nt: TGTGCCAGCAGTGAGCAGCCGAACACTGAAGCTTTCTTT
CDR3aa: CASSEQPNTEAFF

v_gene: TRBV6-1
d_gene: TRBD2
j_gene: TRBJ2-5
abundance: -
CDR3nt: TGTGCCAGCAGCTTATTAAGTAGCGGGGGGGATCAAGAGACCCAGTACTTC
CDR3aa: CASSLLSSGGDQETQYF

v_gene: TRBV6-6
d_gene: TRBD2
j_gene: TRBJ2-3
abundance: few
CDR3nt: TGTGCCAGCAGTTACTCGTTCTGGAAACTAGCGGGAGGGGACACAGATACGCAGTATTTT
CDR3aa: CASSYSFWKLAGGDTDTQYF

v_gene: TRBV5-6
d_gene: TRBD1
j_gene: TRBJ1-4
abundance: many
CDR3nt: TGTGCCAGCAGAGCGGGACAGGGAGGTGAAAAACTGTTTTTT
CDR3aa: CASRAGQGGEKLFF

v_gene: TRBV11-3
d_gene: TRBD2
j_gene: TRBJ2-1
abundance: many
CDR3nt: TGTGCCAGCAGCTCGACTAGCGGGTCCTACAATGAGCAGTTCTTC
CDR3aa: CASSSTSGSYNEQFF

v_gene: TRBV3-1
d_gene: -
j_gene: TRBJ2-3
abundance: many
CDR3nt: TGTGCCAGCAGCGTCGACCACGCAGATACGCAGTATTTT
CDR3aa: CASSVDHADTQYF

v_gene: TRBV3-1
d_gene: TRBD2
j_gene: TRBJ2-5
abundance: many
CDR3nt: TGTGCCAGCAGCCAAGGAGCGGGAAGCTGGCAAGAGACCCAGTACTTC
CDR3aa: CASSQGAGSWQETQYF

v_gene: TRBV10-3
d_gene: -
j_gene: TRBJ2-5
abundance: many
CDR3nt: TGTGCCATCAGTGAAAACGGGGGAGAAGAGACCCAGTACTTC
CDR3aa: CAISENGGEETQYF

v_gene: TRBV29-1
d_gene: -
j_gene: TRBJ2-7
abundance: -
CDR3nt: TGCAGCGTTGTGGTCGGGCAAGCCTACGAGCAGTACTTC
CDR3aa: CSVVVGQAYEQYF

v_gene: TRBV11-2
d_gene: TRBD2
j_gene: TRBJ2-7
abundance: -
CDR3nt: TGTGCCAGCAGCTTAGATCGGGGGGGCGGCGAGCAGTACTTC
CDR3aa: CASSLDRGGGEQYF

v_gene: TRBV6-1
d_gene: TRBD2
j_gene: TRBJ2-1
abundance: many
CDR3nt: TGTGCCAGCGCTCGAGCGGGAACCTCCTACAATGAGCAGTTCTTC
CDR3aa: CASARAGTSYNEQFF

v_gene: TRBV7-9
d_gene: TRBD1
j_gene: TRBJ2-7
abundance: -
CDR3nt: TGTGCCAGCGGCTTCCGACAGGGGGACTACGAGCAGTACTTC
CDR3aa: CASGFRQGDYEQYF

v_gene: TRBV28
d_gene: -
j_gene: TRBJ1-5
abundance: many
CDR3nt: TGTGCCAGCAGTTTCGGGAAATGGGTAAATCAGCCCCAGCATTTT
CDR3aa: CASSFGKWVNQPQHF

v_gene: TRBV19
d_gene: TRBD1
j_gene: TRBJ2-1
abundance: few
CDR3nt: TGTGCCAGTAGTTTCGGGGACAGGGTAGTTAATGAGCAGTTCTTC
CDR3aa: CASSFGDRVVNEQFF

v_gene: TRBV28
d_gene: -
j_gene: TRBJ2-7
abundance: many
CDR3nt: TGTGCCAGCAGTCTAGGGGGGGCCATGACCTACGAGCAGTACTTC
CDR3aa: CASSLGGAMTYEQYF

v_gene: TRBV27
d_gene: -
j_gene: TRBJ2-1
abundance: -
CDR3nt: TGTGCCAGCAGTACCACGGACAGAAATGAGCAGTTCTTC
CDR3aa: CASSTTDRNEQFF

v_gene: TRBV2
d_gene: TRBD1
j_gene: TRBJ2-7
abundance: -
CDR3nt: TGTGCCAGCAGTGAACAGGGGGTTGACGAGCAGTACTTC
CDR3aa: CASSEQGVDEQYF

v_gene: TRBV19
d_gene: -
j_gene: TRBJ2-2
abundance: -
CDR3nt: TGTGCCAGTAGTACGGCCGGGGAGCTGTTTTTT
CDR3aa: CASSTAGELFF

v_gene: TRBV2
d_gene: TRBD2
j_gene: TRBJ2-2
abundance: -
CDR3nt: TGTGCCAGCAGGGCGGGAGTAGACACCGGGGAGCTGTTTTTT
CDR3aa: CASRAGVDTGELFF

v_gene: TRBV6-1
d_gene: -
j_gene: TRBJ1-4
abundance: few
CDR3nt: TGTGCCAGCAGTGAATGGGGGGAGAATGAAAAACTGTTTTTT
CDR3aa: CASSEWGENEKLFF

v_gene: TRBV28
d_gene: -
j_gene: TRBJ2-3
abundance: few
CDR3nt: TGTGCCAGCAGGCCTGCTAGGGCAACAGATACGCAGTATTTT
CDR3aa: CASRPARATDTQYF

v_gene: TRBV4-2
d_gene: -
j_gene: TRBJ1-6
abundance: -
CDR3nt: -
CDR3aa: CASSAGWHPSTLRFNSPLHF

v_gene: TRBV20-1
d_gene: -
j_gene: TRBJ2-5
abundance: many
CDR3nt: TGCAGTGCTAGAGTCGCAGGGCCGAAGACCCAGTACTTC
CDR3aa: CSARVAGPKTQYF

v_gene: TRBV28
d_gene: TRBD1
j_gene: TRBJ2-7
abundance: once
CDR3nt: TGTGCCAGCAGTTTCTCGGGACAGGGGTACGAGCAGTACTTC
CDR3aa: CASSFSGQGYEQYF

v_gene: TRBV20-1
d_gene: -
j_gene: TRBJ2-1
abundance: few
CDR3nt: TGCAGTGCCGGGGGCATACAGCACAATGAGCAGTTCTTC
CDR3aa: CSAGGIQHNEQFF

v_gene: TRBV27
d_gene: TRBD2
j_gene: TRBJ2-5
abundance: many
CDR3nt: TGTGCCAGCAGTACCTCAAGCGGGAGCTTATCGACCCAGTACTTC
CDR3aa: CASSTSSGSLSTQYF

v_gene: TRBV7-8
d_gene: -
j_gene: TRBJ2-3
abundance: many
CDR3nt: TGTGCCAGCAGCTTAGCGGAAAACACAGATACGCAGTATTTT
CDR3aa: CASSLAENTDTQYF

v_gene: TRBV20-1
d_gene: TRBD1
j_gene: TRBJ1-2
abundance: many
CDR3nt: TGCAGTGCCTTCGACAGGGGTGGTAATGGCTACACCTTC
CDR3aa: CSAFDRGGNGYTF

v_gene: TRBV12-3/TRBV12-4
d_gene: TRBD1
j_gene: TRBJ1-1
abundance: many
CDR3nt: TGTGCCAGCAGCTATCAACCAACAGGGGGCACTGAAGCTTTCTTT
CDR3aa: CASSYQPTGGTEAFF

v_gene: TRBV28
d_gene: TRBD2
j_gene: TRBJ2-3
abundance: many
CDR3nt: TGTGCCAGCAGTTCGCCGGGACTAGCGGGAGATACGCAGTATTTT
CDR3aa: CASSSPGLAGDTQYF

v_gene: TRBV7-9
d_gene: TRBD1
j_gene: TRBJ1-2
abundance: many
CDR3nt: TGTGCCAGCTGGACAGGGCGCGGCTACACCTTC
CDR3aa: CASWTGRGYTF

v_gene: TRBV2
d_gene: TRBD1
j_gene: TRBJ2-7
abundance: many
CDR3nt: TGTGCCAGCAGACCCGGGACAGGGGGCTCCTACGAGCAGTACTTC
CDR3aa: CASRPGTGGSYEQYF

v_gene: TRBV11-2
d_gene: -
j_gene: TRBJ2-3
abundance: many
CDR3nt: TGTGCCAGCAGCTCGAGCCCCCAAGATACGCAGTATTTT
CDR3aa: CASSSSPQDTQYF

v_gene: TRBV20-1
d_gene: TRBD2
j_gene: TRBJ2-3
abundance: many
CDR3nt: TGCAGTGCTACCCCTAGCGGGGGGGACTGGGATACGCAGTATTTT
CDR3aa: CSATPSGGDWDTQYF

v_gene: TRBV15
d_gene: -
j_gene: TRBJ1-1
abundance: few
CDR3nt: TGTGCCACCAGCAGAGAGGGGGGGGTACCGATGAACACTGAAGCTTTCTTT
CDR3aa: CATSREGGVPMNTEAFF

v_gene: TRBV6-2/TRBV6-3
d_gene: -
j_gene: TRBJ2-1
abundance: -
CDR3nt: TGTGCCAGCAAGGCGGATTTCTCCTACAATGAGCAGTTCTTC
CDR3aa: CASKADFSYNEQFF

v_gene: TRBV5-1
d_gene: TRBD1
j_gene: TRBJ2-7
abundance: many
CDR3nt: TGCGCCAGCAGCGGAGGACAGGGGTCGTTATTCTACGAGCAGTACTTC
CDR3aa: CASSGGQGSLFYEQYF